A single sample gave rise to the 18 T cell receptor beta chains below, sequenced in a study of Ad26.COV2.S vaccination and SARS-CoV-2 variants (dated by TCRdb to the early 2020s). The receptor library was made with the immunoSEQ multiplex PCR assay. The source is immuneACCESS, and TCRdb retained only in-frame sequences with V and J called. Part of the clones is not carried over; for the studies checked, unresolved V genes explain less than half of this, and the remainder is unexplained. For this sample the table gives about 480,000 clones, of which around 85% were detected only once. Around 13% of the sample is held by the ten biggest clonotypes. The sample's treatment or condition, from its label and the paper: about 20 received Ad26.COV2.S at low or high dose, single or two shots; about 5 received placebo; per-sample allocation not given. Repertoires of vaccine and placebo recipients were sequenced from samples collected on day 63 after the first injection.

The material was peripheral blood, obtained in a trial of Ad26.COV2.S vaccine versus placebo. These receptors all come from a person between 18 and 60 years old who received the Ad26.COV2.S COVID-19 vaccine or a placebo.

This clone was counted a few times. Other DNA sequences within the sample encode an identical CDR3. The chain employs TRBV7-3 and TRBJ2-2; D perhaps matches TRBD2 (5 bases). Trimming left V 0 bases short and J 5 bases short, with 7 bases between. Germline V gene lookup returns CDR1 SGHTA and CDR2 FQGTGA. There are 14 residues in the CDR3. This chain's CDR3 is CASSLTGGTGELFF. CDR3 DNA sequence: TGTGCCAGCAGCTTAACTGGAGGAACCGGGGAGCTGTTTTTT.

This clone showed up just once. The chain carries TRBV7-7 and TRBJ2-5; a weak D match, TRBD1 (5 bases). V shed 5 bases and J shed 7 bases, with 20 bases lying between them. Germline V gene sequence: CDR1 SSHAT, CDR2 FNYEAQ (reference sequence). The CDR3 spans 15 residues. The CDR3 sequence: CASSQRAAGMGTQYF. The CDR3 DNA sequence: TGTGCCAGCAGCCAACGGGCCGCAGGGATGGGGACCCAGTACTTC.

As for this clone: Other DNA sequences in the sample encode the same CDR3. V is TRBV30 and J is TRBJ1-1; tentative D call: TRBD1 (6 bases). The V end was cut by 1 base, the J end by 4 bases, with 7 bases between. CDR3 size: 12 residues. The germline CDR1 and CDR2 sequences are GTSNPN and SVGIG (reference sequence). As DNA, the CDR3 is TGTGCCTGGAGTGGAGGGGGCACTGAAGCTTTCTTT. Its translation: CAWSGGGTEAFF. The entire variable domain, with the rest obtained from reference TRBV30 and TRBJ1-1, is as follows: SQTIHQWPATLVQPVGSPLSLECTVEGTSNPNLYWYRQAAGRGLQLLFYSVGIGQISSEVPQNLSASRPQDRQFILSSKKLLLSDSGFYLCAWSGGGTEAFFGQGTRLTVV.

The chain has TRBV7-9 and TRBJ1-1; possibly TRBD1 for D (6 bases). V lost 0 bases to trimming and J lost 1 base, with 6 bases between them. The CDR3 contains 14 residues. Per the germline V gene, CDR1 is SEHNR and CDR2 is FQNEAQ (reference sequence). The CDR3 loop reads CASSLAQGNTEAFF. The DNA of the CDR3 is TGTGCCAGCAGCTTAGCACAGGGGAACACTGAAGCTTTCTTT.

The chain links TRBV5-5 to TRBJ2-7; maybe TRBD2 (6 bases). Trimming cost V 5 bases and J 3 bases, with 18 bases left between them. Germline V gives CDR1 SGHKS, CDR2 YYEKEE (reference sequence). This CDR3 has 15 residues. The CDR3 loop reads CASRSQSGGVYEQYF. The CDR3 nucleotides are TGTGCCAGCAGGTCGCAATCCGGCGGGGTCTACGAGCAGTACTTC. The entire variable domain, with the rest obtained from reference TRBV5-5 and TRBJ2-7, is as follows: DAGVTQSPTHLIKTRGQQVTLRCSPISGHKSVSWYQQVLGQGPQFIFQYYEKEERGRGNFPDRFSARQFPNYSSELNVNALLLGDSALYLCASRSQSGGVYEQYFGPGTRLTVT.

The chain links TRBV27 to TRBJ2-7; 8 positions agree with TRBD1. V shed 6 bases, J shed 3 bases, and the junction held 4 bases outside the gene matches. The CDR3 has 13 amino acids. The germline V gene has CDR1 MNHEY and CDR2 SMNVEV (reference sequence). The CDR3: CASSTQGGYEQYF. CDR3 nucleotide sequence: TGTGCCAGCAGCACACAGGGGGGCTACGAGCAGTACTTC.

The J gene is TRBJ2-3, the V gene TRBV15, with TRBD2 matching over 12 bases. V lost 1 base and J lost 6; bases outside the gene matches: 8. The length of the CDR3 is 17 residues. Per germline, CDR1 LNHNV and CDR2 YYDKDF (reference sequence). CDR3 loop: CATSRATLAGGPDTQYF. The DNA of the CDR3 is TGTGCCACCAGCAGAGCAACGCTAGCGGGAGGGCCGGATACGCAGTATTTT.

V and J are TRBV13 and TRBJ2-1; 9 bases agree with TRBD2. The CDR3 length is 15 residues. The V gene's germline CDR1 is PRHDT and CDR2 FYEKMQ (reference sequence). Germline trimming cut 5 bases from V and 0 bases from J; bases unmatched to any gene: 2. CDR3 loop: CASSRSGSSYNEQFF. The CDR3 nucleotides are TGTGCCAGCAGCCGTAGCGGGAGCTCCTACAATGAGCAGTTCTTC.

V is TRBV5-4 and J is TRBJ2-3; 8 bases are shared with TRBD1. V shed 4 bases, J shed 4 bases, and the junction held 11 bases outside the gene matches. The CDR3 runs to 16 residues. CDR1 and CDR2 from the germline V gene are SGHNT and YYREEE (reference sequence). The CDR3 coding sequence is TGTGCCAGCAGCCCGCAGGGGGCCGACGGCCCAGATACGCAGTATTTT. Protein sequence: CASSPQGADGPDTQYF.

This clone was seen a few times. At one boundary the junction diverges from the germline segment, which might be a read error. V usage is TRBV30 and J usage is TRBJ1-1; D is perhaps TRBD1 (5 bases). This CDR3 spans 14 amino acids. Per germline, CDR1 GTSNPN and CDR2 SVGIG (reference sequence). The CDR3, as DNA: TGTGCCCGGAGTGGAGGCAGGGTGAACACTGAAGCTTTCTTT. This codes for CARSGGRVNTEAFF.

J is TRBJ2-2 and V is TRBV5-4; 10 bases are shared with TRBD1. Germline CDR1 and CDR2: SGHNT and YYREEE (reference sequence). The V gene end was trimmed by 7 bases and the J gene end by 6 bases; junction bases not matched to a gene: 15. This CDR3 contains 17 residues. CDR3 in DNA: TGTGCCAGCGCTCCCTACCGCGGGACAGGGGCGGCCGGGGAGCTGTTTTTT. Protein: CASAPYRGTGAAGELFF.

This clone was seen a handful of times. This rearrangement joins TRBV15 to TRBJ2-2, with D unclear. The CDR3 runs to 14 residues. Germline CDR1 is LNHNV and CDR2 is YYDKDF (reference sequence). V lost 1 base and J lost 2, with 5 bases in between. In DNA, the CDR3 is TGTGCCACCAGCAGAGCACTTAACACCGGGGAGCTGTTTTTT. The encoded protein is CATSRALNTGELFF. The entire variable domain, with the rest obtained from reference TRBV15 and TRBJ2-2, is as follows: DAMVIQNPRYQVTQFGKPVTLSCSQTLNHNVMYWYQQKSSQAPKLLFHYYDKDFNNEADTPDNFQSRRPNTSFCFLDIRSPGLGDTAMYLCATSRALNTGELFFGEGSRLTVL.

This sequence joins TRBV5-4 and TRBJ2-3, with D unresolved. The CDR3 extends over 14 amino acids. Germline V lookup: CDR1 SGHNT, CDR2 YYREEE (reference sequence). V was pared by 0 bases and J by 2 bases, with 7 bases between. CDR3 bases: TGTGCCAGCAGCTTGGCAAGGATCACAGATACGCAGTATTTT. Translation gives CASSLARITDTQYF. Together with reference TRBV5-4 and TRBJ2-3, the CDR3 gives the full variable domain: ETGVTQSPTHLIKTRGQQVTLRCSSQSGHNTVSWYQQALGQGPQFIFQYYREEENGRGNFPPRFSGLQFPNYSSELNVNALELDDSALYLCASSLARITDTQYFGPGTRLTVL.

This clone appeared a single time. The chain is built from TRBV6-2 or TRBV6-3 and TRBJ2-1, with 9 nucleotides matching TRBD2. The V gene end was trimmed by 4 bases and the J gene end by 2 bases; junction bases not matched to a gene: 9. From germline, CDR1 is MNHEY and CDR2 SVGEGT. CDR3 size: 17 residues. CDR3 bases: TGTGCCAGCAGTTCCAAGTCTAGCGGGAAGACCTACAATGAGCAGTTCTTC. Translation gives CASSSKSSGKTYNEQFF.

This chain's CDR3 is CASSRSRVSETQYF. As DNA, the CDR3 is TGTGCCAGCAGTCGGTCCCGGGTTTCAGAGACCCAGTACTTC. The chain combines TRBV2 with TRBJ2-5; D gene ambiguous. Germline V gene lookup returns CDR1 SNHLY and CDR2 FYNNEI. The CDR3 runs to 14 residues. Trimming shortened V by 5 bases and J by 4 bases, and 14 bases separated the two germline ends.

The gene calls are TRBV2 and TRBJ2-7, with 7 bases identical to TRBD2. CDR1 is SNHLY and CDR2 is FYNNEI in the germline V gene. The CDR3 covers 13 residues. Trimming removed 7 bases from V and 4 bases from J; junction bases left unmatched: 7. The chain's CDR3 is CASTLGGAYEQYF. For the CDR3, the DNA is TGTGCCAGCACCTTGGGAGGGGCATACGAGCAGTACTTC.

This clone was seen just once. This rearrangement joins TRBV30 to TRBJ1-1; D is undetermined. Trimming pared 3 bases from V and 8 bases from J, leaving 19 bases between. The CDR3 consists of 14 residues. Per germline, CDR1 GTSNPN and CDR2 SVGIG (reference sequence). CDR3 in amino acids: CAWSRFTEGAEAFF. CDR3 nucleotide sequence: TGTGCCTGGAGCCGATTTACTGAGGGCGCCGAAGCTTTCTTT. Complete variable domain (other parts from reference TRBV30 and TRBJ1-1): SQTIHQWPATLVQPVGSPLSLECTVEGTSNPNLYWYRQAAGRGLQLLFYSVGIGQISSEVPQNLSASRPQDRQFILSSKKLLLSDSGFYLCAWSRFTEGAEAFFGQGTRLTVV.

The rearrangement uses TRBV7-2 and TRBJ2-5; 8 positions match TRBD1. Germline CDR1 reads SGHTA; CDR2 reads FQGNSA. J gave up 2 bases and V 3 bases, and 2 bases lay outside the gene matches. CDR3 length: 14 residues. The CDR3 is CASSFGQGQETQYF. CDR3 nucleotide sequence: TGTGCCAGCAGCTTTGGACAGGGTCAAGAGACCCAGTACTTC.